The sequence of this TCR beta chain was determined in a study of lymphopenia after photon versus proton radiotherapy. The table came from immunoSEQ multiplex PCR; TCRdb's copy has only in-frame clones and leaves some out. The data hold tens of thousands of clones, with more than 90% observed a single time. Looked up from germline, CDR1 is KGHSH and CDR2 is LQKENI. The CDR3 covers 14 residues. The ends were cut back, 3 bases at V and 1 base at J, with 9 bases in the middle. This receptor was obtained from a woman aged 40 to 50 with cholangiocarcinoma. The source material was peripheral blood, sampled from a patient treated with photon-based radiotherapy. The V call is TRBV18, the J call TRBJ1-1, with D possibly being TRBD1 (5 bases). The CDR3 DNA follows: TGTGCCAGCTCACCCGGGACGAAGAACACTGAAGCTTTCTTT. Residues: CASSPGTKNTEAFF.